This TCR beta chain was observed in a study of response to subunit inactivated influenza vaccine. Study conclusions and caveats: Seasonal influenza vaccination, on each occasion, was suggested by the authors to recruit few new T cells.

Germline CDR1 is MGHRA and CDR2 is YSYEKL. Trimming removed 0 bases at V and 7 bases at J, with 15 bases between. The CDR3 is 16 residues long. TCRdb ran MiXCR on the RT-PCR reads and lists one entry per CDR3 protein. The sample holds under 850,000 distinct CDR3 sequences, 15% to 20% seen once. This clonotype was observed a handful of times. The antigen is unknown. The chain recombines TRBV4-1 with TRBJ2-2; no clear D gene. This sequence originates from a man aged 45 to 65 who received an inactivated influenza vaccine. Sequenced here: PBMCs from blood, sampled approximately 5 days after vaccination. The CDR3 DNA reads as TGCGCCAGCAGCCAAGAGAGCCGGGCGATCAGCGGGGAGCTGTTTTTT. Translating gives CASSQESRAISGELFF.